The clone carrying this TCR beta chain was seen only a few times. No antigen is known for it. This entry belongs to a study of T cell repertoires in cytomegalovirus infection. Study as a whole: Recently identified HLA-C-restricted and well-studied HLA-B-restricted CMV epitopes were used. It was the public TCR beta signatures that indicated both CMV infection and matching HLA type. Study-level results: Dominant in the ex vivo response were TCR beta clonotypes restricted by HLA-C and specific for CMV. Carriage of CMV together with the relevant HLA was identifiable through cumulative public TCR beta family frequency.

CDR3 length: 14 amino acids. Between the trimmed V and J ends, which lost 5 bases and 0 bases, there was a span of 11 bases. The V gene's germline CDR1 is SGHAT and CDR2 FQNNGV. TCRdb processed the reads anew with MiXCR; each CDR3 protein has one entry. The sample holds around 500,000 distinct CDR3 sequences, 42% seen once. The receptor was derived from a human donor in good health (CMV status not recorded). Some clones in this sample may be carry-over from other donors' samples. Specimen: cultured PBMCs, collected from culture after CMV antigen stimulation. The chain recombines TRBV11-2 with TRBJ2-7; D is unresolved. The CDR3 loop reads CASSPSTPSYEQYF. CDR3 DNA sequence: TGTGCCAGCAGCCCTTCGACACCCTCCTACGAGCAGTACTTC.